This T cell receptor beta chain is from a study of metastatic and nonmetastatic thyroid tumors. Study background: Comparison of repertoires was carried out across blood and tumor or nodule tissue from malignant and benign thyroid patients.

A remark on this clone: No antigen is known for it. One base away lies a much larger clone, so this may be a sequencing read error. The sample carries other DNA sequences with the same CDR3.

Thyroid surgery took place with no prior treatment in any patient. Overall study findings and caveats: For both blood and tumor, malignant thyroid tumors reportedly showed significantly higher TCR beta diversity than benign nodules did.

Authors' methods: The distant-metastasis classifier for papillary thyroid cancer was built from CDR3 differences across clinicopathological groups. TCRdb reanalyzed the PCR reads with MiXCR. TCRdb assigned the V and J calls; the authors' analysis was not used. The data contain fewer than 18,000 clones, 24% of them seen just once; the ten biggest clones take up approximately 8.4%. Germline V gene data show CDR1 as MGHRA and CDR2 as YSYEKL. This CDR3 is built from 16 residues. Trimming took off 0 bases at V and 3 bases at J, with 12 bases between the two ends. The specimen was tumor tissue. The clonotype comes from a female donor with papillary thyroid cancer or a benign thyroid nodule (not recorded which). Some clones in this sample may be carry-over from other donors' samples. This sequence joins TRBV4-1 and TRBJ1-5; D unresolved. CDR3 sequence reads: CASSQETALINQPQHF. DNA for the CDR3: TGCGCCAGCAGCCAAGAGACGGCCCTAATCAATCAGCCCCAGCATTTT.